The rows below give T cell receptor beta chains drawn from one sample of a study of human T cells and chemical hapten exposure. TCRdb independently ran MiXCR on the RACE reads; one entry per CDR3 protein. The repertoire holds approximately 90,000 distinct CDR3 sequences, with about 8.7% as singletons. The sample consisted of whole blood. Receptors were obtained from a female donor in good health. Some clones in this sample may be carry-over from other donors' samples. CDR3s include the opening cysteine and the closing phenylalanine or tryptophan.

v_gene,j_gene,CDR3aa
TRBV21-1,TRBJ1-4,CASSKERVRVGVF
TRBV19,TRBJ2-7,CASTPKAGVGEQYF
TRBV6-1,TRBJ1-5,CASGSETGGGQPQHF
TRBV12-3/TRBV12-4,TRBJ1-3,CASSPGQGAGGNTIYF
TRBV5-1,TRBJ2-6,CASRGGDLTGHAKTGANVLTF
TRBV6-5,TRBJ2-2,CASSYSWTGELFF
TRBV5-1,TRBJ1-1,CASSLDRDTEAFF
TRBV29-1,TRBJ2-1,CSVVQGRYDEQFF
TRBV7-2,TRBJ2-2,CASSLSWGNTGELFF
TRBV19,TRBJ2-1,CASSIREASGSINEQFF
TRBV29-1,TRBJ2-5,CSVGKGEETQYF
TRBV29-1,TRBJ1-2,CSVAGQIYGYTF
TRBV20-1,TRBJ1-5,CSASETGGNQPQHF
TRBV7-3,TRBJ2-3,CASSLKRGPTDTQYF
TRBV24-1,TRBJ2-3,CATSDLSGADTQYF
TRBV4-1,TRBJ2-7,CASSQEEFGGRSEQYF
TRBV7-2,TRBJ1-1,CASSPPLISTEAFF
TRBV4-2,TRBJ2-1,CASSRLSGTSGGNEQFF
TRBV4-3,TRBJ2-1,CASSQPGQGFHEQFF
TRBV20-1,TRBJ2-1,CSAKSGRTGEQFF
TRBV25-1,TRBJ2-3,CASSEVGGMSTDTQYF
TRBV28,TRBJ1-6,CASSRRTGSYNSPLHF
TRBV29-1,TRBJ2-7,CSVRTAGYEQYF
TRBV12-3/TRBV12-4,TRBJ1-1,CASSSWEGNTEAFF
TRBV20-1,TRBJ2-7,CSARDPRGSSYEQYF
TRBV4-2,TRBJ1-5,CASSQDQGNQPQHF
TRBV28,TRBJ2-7,CASSSPGQFEREQYF
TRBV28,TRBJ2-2,CASTDSANTGELFF
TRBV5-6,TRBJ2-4,CASSLKRPGGYIQYF
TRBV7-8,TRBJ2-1,CASSFGTTNEQFF
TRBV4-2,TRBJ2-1,CASSQEWAGSSYNEQFF
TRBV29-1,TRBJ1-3,CSVEDPGTGDGGNTIYF
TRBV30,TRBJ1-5,CAWSFGSNQPQHF
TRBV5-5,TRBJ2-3,CASSFSATSSTDTQYF
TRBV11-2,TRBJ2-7,CASRRQGGAYEQYF
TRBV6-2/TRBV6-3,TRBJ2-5,CASSGTGNRETQYF
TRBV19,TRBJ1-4,CASSRGRGLATNEKLFF
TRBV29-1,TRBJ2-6,CSVSSFDSGANVLTF
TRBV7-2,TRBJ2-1,CASSLVTEGLARNEQFF
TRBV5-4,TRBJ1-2,CASSSPRTVNYGYTF
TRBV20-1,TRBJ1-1,CSAPRTGVWTEAFF
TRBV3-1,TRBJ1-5,CASSPAQGFGVHQPQHF
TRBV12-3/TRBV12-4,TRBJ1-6,CASRSDSYNSPLHF
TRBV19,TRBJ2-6,CASSPSSGANVLTF
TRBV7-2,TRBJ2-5,CASSLGPYHQETQYF
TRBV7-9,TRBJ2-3,CATGASSTDTQYF